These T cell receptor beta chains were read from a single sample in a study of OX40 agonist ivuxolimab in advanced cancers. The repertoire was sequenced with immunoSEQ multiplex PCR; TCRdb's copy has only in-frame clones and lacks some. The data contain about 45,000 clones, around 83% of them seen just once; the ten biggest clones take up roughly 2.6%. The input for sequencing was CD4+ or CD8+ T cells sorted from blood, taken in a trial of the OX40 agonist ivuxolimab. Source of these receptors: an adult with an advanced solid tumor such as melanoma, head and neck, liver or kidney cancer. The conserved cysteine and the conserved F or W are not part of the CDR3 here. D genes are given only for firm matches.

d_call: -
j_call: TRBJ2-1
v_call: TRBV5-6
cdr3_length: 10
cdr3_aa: ASSLGENEQF

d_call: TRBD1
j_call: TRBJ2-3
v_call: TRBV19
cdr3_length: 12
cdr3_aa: ASSPDRATDTQY

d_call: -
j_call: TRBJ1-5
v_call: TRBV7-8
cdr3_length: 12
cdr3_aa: ASSSRTDLGPQH

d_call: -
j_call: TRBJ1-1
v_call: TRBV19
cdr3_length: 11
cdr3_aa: ASSITMNTEAF

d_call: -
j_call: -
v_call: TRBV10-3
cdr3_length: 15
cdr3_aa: AISESGGGGITYEQY

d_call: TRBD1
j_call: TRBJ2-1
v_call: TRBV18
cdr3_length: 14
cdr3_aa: ASSSPGQGIYNEQF

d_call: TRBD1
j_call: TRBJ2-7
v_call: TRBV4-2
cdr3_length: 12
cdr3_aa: ASSTGQGLWEQY

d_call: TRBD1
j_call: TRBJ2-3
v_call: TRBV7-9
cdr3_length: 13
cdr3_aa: ASSRWTGSTDTQY

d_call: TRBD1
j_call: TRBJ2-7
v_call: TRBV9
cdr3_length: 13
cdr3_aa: ASSAPGTGSHEQY

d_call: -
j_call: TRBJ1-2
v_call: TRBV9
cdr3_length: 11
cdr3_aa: ASSPREDYGYT

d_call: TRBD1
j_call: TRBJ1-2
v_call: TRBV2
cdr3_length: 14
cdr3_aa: ASSGDRGPSNYGYT

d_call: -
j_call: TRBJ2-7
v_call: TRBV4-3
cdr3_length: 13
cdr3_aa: ASSQETGLTYEQY

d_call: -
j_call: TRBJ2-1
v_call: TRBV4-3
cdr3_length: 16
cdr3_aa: ASSQESGPLADYNEQF

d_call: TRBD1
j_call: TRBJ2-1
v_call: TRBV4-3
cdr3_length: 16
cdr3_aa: ASSQEPPGTDGDNEQF

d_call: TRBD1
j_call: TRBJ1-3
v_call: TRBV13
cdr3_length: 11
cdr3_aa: ASSRDRGNTIY

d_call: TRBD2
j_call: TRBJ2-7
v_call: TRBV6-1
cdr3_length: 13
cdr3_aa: ASRQGLAGVYEQY

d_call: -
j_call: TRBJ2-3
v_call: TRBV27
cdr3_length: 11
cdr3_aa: ASKGDGGYTQY

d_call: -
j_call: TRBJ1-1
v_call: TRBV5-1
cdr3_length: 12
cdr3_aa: ASSLARVNTEAF

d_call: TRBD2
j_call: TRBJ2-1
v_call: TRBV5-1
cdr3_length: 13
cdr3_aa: ASSLTGTSLNEQF

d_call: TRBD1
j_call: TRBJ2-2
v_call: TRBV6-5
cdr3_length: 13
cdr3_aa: ASSSIGQGAGELF

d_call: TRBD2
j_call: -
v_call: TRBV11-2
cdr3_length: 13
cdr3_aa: ASSLPTSGSYEQY

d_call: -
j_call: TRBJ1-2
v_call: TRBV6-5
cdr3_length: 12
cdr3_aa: ASSTGSGNYGYT

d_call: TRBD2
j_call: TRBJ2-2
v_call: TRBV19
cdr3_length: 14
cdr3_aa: ASSLTSGSDTGELF

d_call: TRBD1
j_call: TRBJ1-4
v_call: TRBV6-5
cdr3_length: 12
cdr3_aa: ASSLQGADEKLF

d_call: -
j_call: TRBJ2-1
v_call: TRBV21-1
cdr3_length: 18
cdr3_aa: ASSKRTYPYRDRGDNEQF

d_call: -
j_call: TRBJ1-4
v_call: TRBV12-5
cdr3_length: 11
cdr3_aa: ASGSRGNEKLF

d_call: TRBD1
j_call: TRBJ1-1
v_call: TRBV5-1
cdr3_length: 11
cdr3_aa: ASSYDRETTAF

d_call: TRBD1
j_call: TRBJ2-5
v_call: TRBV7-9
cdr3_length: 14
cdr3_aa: ASSLARTGWGETQY

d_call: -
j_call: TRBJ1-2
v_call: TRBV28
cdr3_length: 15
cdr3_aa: ASSSKEGVQRSNGYT

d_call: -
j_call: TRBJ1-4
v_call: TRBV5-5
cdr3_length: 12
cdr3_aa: ASSPGDDPEKLF

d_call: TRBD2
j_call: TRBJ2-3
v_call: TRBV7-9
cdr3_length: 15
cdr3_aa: ASSLGRTSGSPDTQY

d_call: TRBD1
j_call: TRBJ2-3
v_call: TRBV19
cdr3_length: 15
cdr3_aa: ASSTRTGPLGTDTQY

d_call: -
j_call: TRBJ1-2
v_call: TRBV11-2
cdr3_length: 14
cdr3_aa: ASRRPGGRENYGYT

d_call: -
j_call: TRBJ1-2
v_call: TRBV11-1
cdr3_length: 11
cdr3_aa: ASSLGSNYGYT

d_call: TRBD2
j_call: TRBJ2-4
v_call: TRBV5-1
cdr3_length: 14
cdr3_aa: ASSLVGRVAKNIQY

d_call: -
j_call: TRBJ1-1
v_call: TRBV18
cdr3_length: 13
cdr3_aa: ASSPQQGVNTEAF

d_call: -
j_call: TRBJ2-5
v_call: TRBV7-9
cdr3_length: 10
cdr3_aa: ASRKSEREQY

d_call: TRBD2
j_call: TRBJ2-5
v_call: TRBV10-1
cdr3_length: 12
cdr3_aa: ASSSGVERETQY

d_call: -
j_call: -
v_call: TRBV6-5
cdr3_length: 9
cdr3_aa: ASSELSEQY

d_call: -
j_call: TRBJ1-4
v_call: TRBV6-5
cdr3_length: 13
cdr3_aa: ASSHRGGISEKLF

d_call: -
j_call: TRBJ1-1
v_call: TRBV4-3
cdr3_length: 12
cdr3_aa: ASSYGAPGPEAF

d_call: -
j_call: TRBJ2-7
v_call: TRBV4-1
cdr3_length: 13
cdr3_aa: ASSQAHQELHEQY

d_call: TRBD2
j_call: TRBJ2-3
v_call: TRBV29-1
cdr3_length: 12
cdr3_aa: SGGLAGGSDTQY

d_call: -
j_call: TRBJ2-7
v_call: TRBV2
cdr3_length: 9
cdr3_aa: ASSREGEQY

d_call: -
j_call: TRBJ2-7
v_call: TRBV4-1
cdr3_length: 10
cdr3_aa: ASSGRDYEQY

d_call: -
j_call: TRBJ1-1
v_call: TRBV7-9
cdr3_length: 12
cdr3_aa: ASSANREDTEAF

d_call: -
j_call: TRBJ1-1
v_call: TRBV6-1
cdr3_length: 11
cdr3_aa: ASSSDRNTEAF

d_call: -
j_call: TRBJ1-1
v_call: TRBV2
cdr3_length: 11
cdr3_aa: ASSGGLSLLAF

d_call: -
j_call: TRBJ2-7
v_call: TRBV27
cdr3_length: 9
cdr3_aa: ASGWNYEQY

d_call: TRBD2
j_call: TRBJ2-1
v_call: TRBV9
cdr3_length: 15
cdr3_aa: ASSVSGRGLVYNEQF

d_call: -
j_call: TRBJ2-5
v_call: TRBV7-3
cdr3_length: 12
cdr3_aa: ASSPTGLGETQY

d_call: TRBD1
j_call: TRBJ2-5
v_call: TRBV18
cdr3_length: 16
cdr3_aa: ASSPGSGTGGFGETQY

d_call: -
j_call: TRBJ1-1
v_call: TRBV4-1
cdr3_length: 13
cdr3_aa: ASSQEGGGGTEAF

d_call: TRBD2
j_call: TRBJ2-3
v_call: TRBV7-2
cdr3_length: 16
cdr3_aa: ASSLLPGAGGGTDTQY

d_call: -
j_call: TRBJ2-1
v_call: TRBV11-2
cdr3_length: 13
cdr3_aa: ASSPGRSLYNEQF

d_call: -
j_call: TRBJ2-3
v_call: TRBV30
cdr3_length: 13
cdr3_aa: AWTRGESSTDTQY

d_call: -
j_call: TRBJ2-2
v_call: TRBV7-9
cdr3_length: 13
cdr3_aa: ASSLGRSHTGELF